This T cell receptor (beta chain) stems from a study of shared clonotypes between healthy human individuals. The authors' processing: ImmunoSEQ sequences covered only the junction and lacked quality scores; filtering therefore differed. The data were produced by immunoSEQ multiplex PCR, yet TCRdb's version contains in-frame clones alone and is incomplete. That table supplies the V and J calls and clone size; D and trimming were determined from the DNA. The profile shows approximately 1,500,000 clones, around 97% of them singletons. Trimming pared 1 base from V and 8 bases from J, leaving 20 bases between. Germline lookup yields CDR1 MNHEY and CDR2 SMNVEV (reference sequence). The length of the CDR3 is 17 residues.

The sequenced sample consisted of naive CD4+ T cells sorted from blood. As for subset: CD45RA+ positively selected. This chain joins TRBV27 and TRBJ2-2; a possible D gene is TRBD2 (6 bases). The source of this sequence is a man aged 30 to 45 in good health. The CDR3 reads CASSLWIGTPNGGELFF. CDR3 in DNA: TGTGCCAGCAGTTTATGGATTGGGACTCCAAACGGGGGGGAGCTGTTTTTT.